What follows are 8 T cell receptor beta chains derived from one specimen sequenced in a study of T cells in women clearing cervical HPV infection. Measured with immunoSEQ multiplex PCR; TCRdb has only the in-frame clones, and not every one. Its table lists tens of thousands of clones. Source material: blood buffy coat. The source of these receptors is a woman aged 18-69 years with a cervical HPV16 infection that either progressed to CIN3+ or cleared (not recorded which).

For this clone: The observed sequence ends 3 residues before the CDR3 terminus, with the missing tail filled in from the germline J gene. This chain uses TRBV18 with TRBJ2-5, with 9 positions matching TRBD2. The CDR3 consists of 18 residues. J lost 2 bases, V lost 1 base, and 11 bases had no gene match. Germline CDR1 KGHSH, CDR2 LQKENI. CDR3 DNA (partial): TGTGCCAGCTCACCACGAAACCTAGCGGGGTTGGGTCAAGAGACC. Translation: CASSPRNLAGLGQET. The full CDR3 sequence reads CASSPRNLAGLGQETQYF.

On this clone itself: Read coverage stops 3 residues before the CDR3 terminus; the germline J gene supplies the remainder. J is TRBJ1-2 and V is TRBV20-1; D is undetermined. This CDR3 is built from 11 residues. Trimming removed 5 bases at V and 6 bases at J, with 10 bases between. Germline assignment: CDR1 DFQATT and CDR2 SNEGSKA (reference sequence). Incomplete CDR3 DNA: TGCAGTGCTGCACTACGGAATGGC. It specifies CSAALRNG. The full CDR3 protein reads CSAALRNGYTF.

The CDR3: CASSLISGQSKGAEAFF. Partial CDR3 DNA: TGTGCCAGCTCACTTATTTCTGGACAGTCCAAGGGGGCTGAA. The J gene is TRBJ1-1, the V gene TRBV18, with D perhaps matching TRBD1 (6 bases). The CDR3 extends 3 residues past the end of the read, so its final part is completed from the germline J gene. The CDR3 totals 17 residues. CDR1 and CDR2 from the germline V gene are KGHSH and LQKENI. The V end was cut by 4 bases, the J end by 6 bases, with 24 bases between.

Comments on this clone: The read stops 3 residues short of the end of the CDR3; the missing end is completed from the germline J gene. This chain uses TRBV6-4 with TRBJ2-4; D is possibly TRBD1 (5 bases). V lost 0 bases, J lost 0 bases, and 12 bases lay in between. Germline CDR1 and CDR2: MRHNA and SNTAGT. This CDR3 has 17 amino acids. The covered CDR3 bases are TGTGCCAGCAGTGACTCACCAAGGCAGGGAGCCAAAAACATT. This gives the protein CASSDSPRQGAKNI. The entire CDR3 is CASSDSPRQGAKNIQYF.

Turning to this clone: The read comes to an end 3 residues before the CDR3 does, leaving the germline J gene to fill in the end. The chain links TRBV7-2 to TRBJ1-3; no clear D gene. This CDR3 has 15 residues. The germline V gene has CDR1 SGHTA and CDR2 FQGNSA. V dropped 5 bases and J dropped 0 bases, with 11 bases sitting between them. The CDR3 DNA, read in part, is TGTGCCAGCAGCCTGACATCCAACTCTGGAAACACC. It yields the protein CASSLTSNSGNT. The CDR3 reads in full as CASSLTSNSGNTIYF.

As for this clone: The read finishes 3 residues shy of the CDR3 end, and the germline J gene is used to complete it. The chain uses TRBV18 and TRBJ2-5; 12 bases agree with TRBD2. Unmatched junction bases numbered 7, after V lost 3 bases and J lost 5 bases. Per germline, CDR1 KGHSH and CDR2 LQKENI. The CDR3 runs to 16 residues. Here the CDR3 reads CASSPSSGGALETQYF. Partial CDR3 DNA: TGTGCCAGCTCACCCTCTAGCGGGGGGGCCCTGGAGACC.

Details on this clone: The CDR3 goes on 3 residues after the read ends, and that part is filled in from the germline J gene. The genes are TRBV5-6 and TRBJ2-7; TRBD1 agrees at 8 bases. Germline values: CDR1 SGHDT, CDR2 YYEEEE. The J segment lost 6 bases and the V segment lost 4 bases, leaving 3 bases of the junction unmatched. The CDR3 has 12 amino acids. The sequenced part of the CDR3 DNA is TGTGCCAGCAGCGCCGGACAGGGCGAG. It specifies CASSAGQGE. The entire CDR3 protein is CASSAGQGEQYF. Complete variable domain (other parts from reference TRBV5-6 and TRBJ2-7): DAGVTQSPTHLIKTRGQQVTLRCSPKSGHDTVSWYQQALGQGPQFIFQYYEEEERQRGNFPDRFSGHQFPNYSSELNVNALLLGDSALYLCASSAGQGEQYFGPGTRLTVT.

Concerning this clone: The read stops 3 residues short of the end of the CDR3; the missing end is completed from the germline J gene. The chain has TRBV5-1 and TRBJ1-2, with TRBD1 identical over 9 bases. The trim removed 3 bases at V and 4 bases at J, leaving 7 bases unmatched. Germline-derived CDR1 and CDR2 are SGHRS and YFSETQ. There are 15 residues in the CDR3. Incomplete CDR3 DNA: TGCGCCAGCAGCTGGGGGGACAGGGTCAGCTATGGC. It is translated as CASSWGDRVSYG. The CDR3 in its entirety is CASSWGDRVSYGYTF. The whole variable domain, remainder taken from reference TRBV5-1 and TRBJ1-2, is KAGVTQTPRYLIKTRGQQVTLSCSPISGHRSVSWYQQTPGQGLQFLFEYFSETQRNKGNFPGRFSGRQFSNSRSEMNVSTLELGDSALYLCASSWGDRVSYGYTFGSGTRLTVV.